This T cell receptor beta chain was observed in a study of blood T cell repertoires in COVID-19. Study-level background: PBMCs, B-cell-depleted T cells, or T cells were the source of the cDNA or gDNA that made up the material.

Original analysis: Researchers report that nucleated cell counts were estimated from reference gene primer amplification. Repertoires were generated with immunoSEQ multiplex PCR, while TCRdb's copy carries only in-frame clones and drops some. V, J and clone size are those of that table, while D and trimming were read from the DNA. The table lists some 35,000 clones, roughly 88% of them singletons. Germline-derived CDR1 and CDR2 are GTSNPN and SVGIG (reference sequence). CDR3 length equals 12 residues. This clone came up once. J is TRBJ2-2 and V is TRBV30; D is perhaps TRBD2 (6 bases). This clonotype originated in a man between 65 and 85 years old with active COVID-19. Sequenced material: peripheral blood. This CDR3 reads CAGGLSTGELFF. CDR3 DNA: TGTGCTGGGGGACTGAGCACCGGGGAGCTGTTTTTT.